These T cell receptor beta chains were read from a single sample in a study of blood T cell repertoires in COVID-19. Clones were read by immunoSEQ multiplex PCR, and TCRdb kept only the in-frame ones, dropping some. The top ten clones hold roughly 0.25% of a sample with about 670,000 clones, about nine tenths of them seen once. The material sequenced was peripheral blood. These receptors were obtained from a young woman with acute or convalescent COVID-19. The CDR3 runs from the conserved cysteine through the conserved F or W. Fields, in order: CDR3 DNA, CDR3 protein, V gene, clone size, J gene, D gene. A D gene is named only where the DNA matches it firmly. Some rows mark clone size as missing; the rest say once, few, many or name a class of expanded clone.

cdr3_nt: TGTGCCAGCAGTTCTGACAGGGGAGGAGATACGCAGTATTTT
cdr3_aa: CASSSDRGGDTQYF
v_call: TRBV13
clone_size: .
j_call: TRBJ2-3
d_call: TRBD1

cdr3_nt: TGTGCCAGCAACCGGGACAGGACCTACAATGAGCAGTTCTTC
cdr3_aa: CASNRDRTYNEQFF
v_call: TRBV4-2
clone_size: .
j_call: TRBJ2-1
d_call: TRBD1

cdr3_nt: TGCGCCAGCAGTCGGGTCTTCTATGGCTACACCTTC
cdr3_aa: CASSRVFYGYTF
v_call: TRBV10-2
clone_size: .
j_call: TRBJ1-2
d_call: .

cdr3_nt: TGTGCCAGCAGTCCCGGGACATTCCAGCCCCAGCATTTT
cdr3_aa: CASSPGTFQPQHF
v_call: TRBV7-2
clone_size: .
j_call: TRBJ1-5
d_call: .

cdr3_nt: TGTGCCAGCAGTTGGCCTAGCGGGGGGTCCCAAGAGACCCAGTACTTC
cdr3_aa: CASSWPSGGSQETQYF
v_call: TRBV6-2/TRBV6-3
clone_size: .
j_call: TRBJ2-5
d_call: TRBD2

cdr3_nt: TGTGCCAGCAGTCCCTTGGGACAGGTATCCTACGAGCAGTACTTC
cdr3_aa: CASSPLGQVSYEQYF
v_call: TRBV6-2/TRBV6-3
clone_size: .
j_call: TRBJ2-7
d_call: TRBD1

cdr3_nt: TGTGCCAGCAGCGAATTCGCGGGACAGCCCGAGCAGTACTTC
cdr3_aa: CASSEFAGQPEQYF
v_call: TRBV9
clone_size: .
j_call: TRBJ2-7
d_call: .

cdr3_nt: TGCGCCAGCAGCCCGGTGGGGAGGACTGAAGCTTTCTTT
cdr3_aa: CASSPVGRTEAFF
v_call: TRBV5-1
clone_size: once
j_call: TRBJ1-1
d_call: .

cdr3_nt: TGTGCCAGCAGTTACAGGGACACACCACTGAACACTGAAGCTTTCTTT
cdr3_aa: CASSYRDTPLNTEAFF
v_call: TRBV6-5
clone_size: .
j_call: TRBJ1-1
d_call: .

cdr3_nt: TGTGCCAGCAGCTTAGGGGGAACTAGTCTAGGCTACACCTTC
cdr3_aa: CASSLGGTSLGYTF
v_call: TRBV7-9
clone_size: .
j_call: TRBJ1-2
d_call: .

cdr3_nt: TGCGCCAGCAGCTTTCCGGGACAGGGCGACAAAAACATTCAGTACTTC
cdr3_aa: CASSFPGQGDKNIQYF
v_call: TRBV5-1
clone_size: .
j_call: TRBJ2-4
d_call: TRBD1

cdr3_nt: TGTGCCAGCAGTTCAGGGGTTGGGCAGAACACCGGGGAGCTGTTTTTT
cdr3_aa: CASSSGVGQNTGELFF
v_call: TRBV6-2/TRBV6-3
clone_size: once
j_call: TRBJ2-2
d_call: .

cdr3_nt: TGTGCCAGCAGTTACTCTTCAAAGAACACTGAAGCTTTCTTT
cdr3_aa: CASSYSSKNTEAFF
v_call: TRBV6-5
clone_size: .
j_call: TRBJ1-1
d_call: .

cdr3_nt: TGTGCCAGCAGCTTTGTCTCGGGACAGGGAAAGCAGTTCTTC
cdr3_aa: CASSFVSGQGKQFF
v_call: TRBV7-9
clone_size: .
j_call: TRBJ2-1
d_call: TRBD1

cdr3_nt: TGTGCCAGCAGGAAGGCGGGGGGTGACAATGAGCAGTTCTTC
cdr3_aa: CASRKAGGDNEQFF
v_call: TRBV11-2
clone_size: .
j_call: TRBJ2-1
d_call: TRBD2

cdr3_nt: TGTGCCAGCAGCGGCCCCACAAGGGGGGGTGGCTACACCTTC
cdr3_aa: CASSGPTRGGGYTF
v_call: TRBV9
clone_size: .
j_call: TRBJ1-2
d_call: .

cdr3_nt: TGTGCCAGCAGCTCGGCGTCAGGGGCGGGCTACACCTTC
cdr3_aa: CASSSASGAGYTF
v_call: TRBV11-1
clone_size: .
j_call: TRBJ1-2
d_call: .

cdr3_nt: TGTGCCAGCAGTTCTCCAGATACGCAGTATTTT
cdr3_aa: CASSSPDTQYF
v_call: TRBV12-3/TRBV12-4
clone_size: .
j_call: TRBJ2-3
d_call: .

cdr3_nt: TGTGCCAGCAATATAAAGGGGTTTCTTGATGAAAAACTGTTTTTT
cdr3_aa: CASNIKGFLDEKLFF
v_call: TRBV2
clone_size: .
j_call: TRBJ1-4
d_call: .

cdr3_nt: TGTGCCAGCAGCGTAGGACAGCCGAACTACGAGCAGTACTTC
cdr3_aa: CASSVGQPNYEQYF
v_call: TRBV9
clone_size: once
j_call: TRBJ2-7
d_call: .